This T cell receptor (beta chain) was profiled in a study of vaccination effects on CD4 cells after COVID-19. Only in-frame clones appear in the TCRdb table, and some are missing; sequencing was by immunoSEQ multiplex PCR. The sample consists of under 40,000 clones, 70% to 80% of them appearing once. CDR1 LNHDA and CDR2 SQIVND come from the germline V gene (reference sequence). V lost 3 bases to trimming and J lost 1 base, with 22 bases between them. The CDR3 covers 18 residues. In the case of this clone: Its specificity is not known.

Study findings and constraints: Early timepoints after infection were absent, and convalescent patients were few in the study.

Cells that had been cultured for approximately eleven days were the source of isolated CD4+ T cells. Sample: CD4+ T cells from PBMCs cultured without peptide, taken before COVID-19 vaccination. This clonotype was obtained from a human donor who received a COVID-19 vaccine. The gene calls are TRBV19 and TRBJ2-7; perhaps D is TRBD1 or TRBD2 (6 bases each). For the CDR3, the DNA is TGTGCCAGTAGTATGGGGGCCCGAGGGCAGGGAGGATCCTACGAGCAGTACTTC. Translated, it gives CASSMGARGQGGSYEQYF. Drawing the rest from reference TRBV19 and TRBJ2-7, the complete variable domain is DGGITQSPKYLFRKEGQNVTLSCEQNLNHDAMYWYRQDPGQGLRLIYYSQIVNDFQKGDIAEGYSVSREKKESFPLTVTSAQKNPTAFYLCASSMGARGQGGSYEQYFGPGTRLTVT.